This T cell receptor (beta chain) was captured by sequencing in a study of T cell responses to AZD1222 COVID-19 vaccine. The V end was cut by 5 bases, the J end by 0 bases, with 10 bases between. Germline CDR1 reads SGHTA; CDR2 reads FQGNSA. The CDR3 sequence is 14 residues long. Using immunoSEQ multiplex PCR, the repertoire was profiled, and TCRdb retains in-frame clones only, with some absent. The sample lists 200,000 to 300,000 clones, approximately 95% seen once, with roughly 0.6% in the top ten. Material: peripheral blood, obtained on day 0 of AZD1222 vaccination. This receptor was taken from an adult in good health. The chain carries TRBV7-2 and TRBJ1-2; maybe TRBD1 (5 bases). The CDR3 DNA follows: TGTGCCAGCAGCGCGGACACCTCTAACTATGGCTACACCTTC. It yields the protein CASSADTSNYGYTF.